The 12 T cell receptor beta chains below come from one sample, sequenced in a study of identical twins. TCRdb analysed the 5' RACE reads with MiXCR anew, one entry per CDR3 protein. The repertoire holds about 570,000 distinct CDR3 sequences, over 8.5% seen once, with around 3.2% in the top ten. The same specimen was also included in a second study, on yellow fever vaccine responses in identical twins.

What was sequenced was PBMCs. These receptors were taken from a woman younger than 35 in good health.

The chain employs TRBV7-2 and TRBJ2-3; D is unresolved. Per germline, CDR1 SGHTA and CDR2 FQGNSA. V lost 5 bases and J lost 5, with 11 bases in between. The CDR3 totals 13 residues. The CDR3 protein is CASSLGPVDTQYF. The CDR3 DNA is TGTGCCAGCAGCCTCGGGCCGGTAGATACGCAGTATTTT.

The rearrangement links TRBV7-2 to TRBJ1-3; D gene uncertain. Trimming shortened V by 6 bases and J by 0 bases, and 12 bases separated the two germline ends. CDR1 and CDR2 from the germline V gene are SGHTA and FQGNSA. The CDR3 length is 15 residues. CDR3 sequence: CASSRDTSSGNTIYF. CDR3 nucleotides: TGTGCCAGCAGTAGAGACACGAGCTCTGGAAACACCATATATTTT.

The CDR3: CSARVWGGKREGRTEQYF. CDR3 nucleotides: TGCAGTGCTAGAGTCTGGGGGGGAAAGCGGGAGGGCCGGACCGAGCAGTACTTC. The rearrangement links TRBV20-1 to TRBJ2-7, with TRBD2 matching 10 bases. The CDR3 totals 18 residues. Germline assignment: CDR1 DFQATT and CDR2 SNEGSKA (reference sequence). The J segment lost 6 bases and the V segment lost 1 base, leaving 18 bases of the junction unmatched.

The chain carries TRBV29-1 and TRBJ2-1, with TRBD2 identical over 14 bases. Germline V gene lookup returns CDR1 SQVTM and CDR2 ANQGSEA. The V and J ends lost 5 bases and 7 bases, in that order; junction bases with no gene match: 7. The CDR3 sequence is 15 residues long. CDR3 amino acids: CSVWTGTSGSNEQFF. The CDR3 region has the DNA TGCAGCGTTTGGACCGGGACTAGCGGGAGTAATGAGCAGTTCTTC.

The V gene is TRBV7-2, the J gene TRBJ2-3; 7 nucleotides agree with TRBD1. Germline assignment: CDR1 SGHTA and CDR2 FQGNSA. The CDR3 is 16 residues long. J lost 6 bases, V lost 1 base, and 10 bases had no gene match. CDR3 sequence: CASSLVVRGMVDTQYF. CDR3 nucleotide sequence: TGTGCCAGCAGCTTAGTTGTCAGGGGGATGGTGGATACGCAGTATTTT.

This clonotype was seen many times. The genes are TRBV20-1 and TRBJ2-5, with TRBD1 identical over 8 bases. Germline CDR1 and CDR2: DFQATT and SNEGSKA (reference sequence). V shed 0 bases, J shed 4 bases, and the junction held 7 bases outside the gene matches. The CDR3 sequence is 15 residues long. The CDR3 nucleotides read TGCAGTGCTAGAGATCTGGCAGGGGGCCTAGAGACCCAGTACTTC. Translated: CSARDLAGGLETQYF.

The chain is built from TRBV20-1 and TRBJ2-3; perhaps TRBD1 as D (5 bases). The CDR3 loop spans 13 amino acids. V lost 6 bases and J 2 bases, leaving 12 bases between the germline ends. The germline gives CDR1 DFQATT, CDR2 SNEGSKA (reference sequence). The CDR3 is CSADRRDTDTQYF. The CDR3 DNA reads TGCAGTGCCGACCGCAGGGACACAGATACGCAGTATTTT.

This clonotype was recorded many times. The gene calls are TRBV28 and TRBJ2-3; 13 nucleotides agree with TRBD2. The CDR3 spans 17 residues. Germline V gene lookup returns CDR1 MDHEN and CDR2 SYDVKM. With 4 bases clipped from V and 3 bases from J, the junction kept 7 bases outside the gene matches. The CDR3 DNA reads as TGTGCCAGCAGTTCCACGCGGACTAGCGGGAGTACAGATACGCAGTATTTT. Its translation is CASSSTRTSGSTDTQYF.

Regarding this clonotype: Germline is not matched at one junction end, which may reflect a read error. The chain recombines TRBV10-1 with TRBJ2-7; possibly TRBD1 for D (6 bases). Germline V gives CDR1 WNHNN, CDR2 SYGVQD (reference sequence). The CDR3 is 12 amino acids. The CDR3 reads CASSVGTRTDGF. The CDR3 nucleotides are TGCGCCAGCAGTGTGGGAACCAGGACAGACGGGTTC.

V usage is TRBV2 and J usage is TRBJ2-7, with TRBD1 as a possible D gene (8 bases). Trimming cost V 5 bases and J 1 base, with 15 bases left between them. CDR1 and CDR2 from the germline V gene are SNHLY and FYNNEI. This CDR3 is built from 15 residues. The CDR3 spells CASSRTGRVSYEQYF. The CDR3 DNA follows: TGTGCCAGCAGTAGGACAGGGAGGGTATCCTACGAGCAGTACTTC.

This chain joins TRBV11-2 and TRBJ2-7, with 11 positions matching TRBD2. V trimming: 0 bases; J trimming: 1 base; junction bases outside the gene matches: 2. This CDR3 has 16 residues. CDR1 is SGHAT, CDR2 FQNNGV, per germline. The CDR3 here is CASSLDLAGGSYEQYF. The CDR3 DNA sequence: TGTGCCAGCAGCTTAGATCTAGCGGGGGGTTCCTACGAGCAGTACTTC.

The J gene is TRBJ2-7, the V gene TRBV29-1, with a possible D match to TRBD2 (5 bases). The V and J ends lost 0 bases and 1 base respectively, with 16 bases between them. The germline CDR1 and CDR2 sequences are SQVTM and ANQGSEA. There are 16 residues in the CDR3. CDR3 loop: CSVEDGPGMESYEQYF. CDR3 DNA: TGCAGCGTTGAAGATGGGCCGGGAATGGAATCCTACGAGCAGTACTTC.